Below are 27 T cell receptor beta chains sequenced from a single sample in a study of T-cell reconstitution after alpha-beta-depleted transplantation in children. Preparation of the TCRbeta library used unique molecular identifiers. Each CDR3 protein is one row after TCRdb ran MiXCR on the PCR reads. This table has 200,000 to 250,000 distinct CDR3 sequences, roughly a tenth appearing once. The starting material was PBMCs from the stem cell graft donor, obtained from the stem cell graft. These receptors were obtained from a human donor who donated a stem cell graft to a child with acute lymphoblastic leukemia.

This clonotype was seen many times. The chain links TRBV10-3 to TRBJ1-1; tentatively, D is TRBD1 (5 bases). Germline values: CDR1 ENHRY, CDR2 SYGVKD. This CDR3 is built from 16 residues. Deletions cut 4 bases from V and 1 base from J, with 16 bases between. This CDR3 is CAISVGPMGPNTEAFF. The CDR3 bases are TGTGCCATCAGTGTTGGCCCCATGGGACCGAACACTGAAGCTTTCTTT.

This clonotype was recorded at least ten times. The chain employs TRBV27 and TRBJ2-1; 8 nucleotides agree with TRBD2. CDR1 MNHEY and CDR2 SMNVEV come from the germline V gene (reference sequence). This CDR3 has 16 amino acids. Trimming cost V 0 bases and J 9 bases; bases outside gene matches: 10. The CDR3 spells CASSLSPRSGVSEQFF. The CDR3 coding sequence is TGTGCCAGCAGTTTATCGCCGCGTAGCGGGGTTTCTGAGCAGTTCTTC.

This clonotype occurred a few times. The chain couples TRBV9 to TRBJ1-4; no clear D. This CDR3 contains 12 residues. The germline V gene encodes CDR1 SGDLS and CDR2 YYNGEE. V was trimmed by 4 bases and J by 12 bases, leaving 13 bases between them. The CDR3 DNA reads as TGTGCCAGCAGCCCCGGAGGTGGAGAACTGTTTTTT. Amino acid sequence: CASSPGGGELFF.

In regard to this clonotype: At one end the junction does not follow the germline gene, possibly because of a read error. The CDR3 DNA reads TGTGCCAGCAGCCTAGGTTCGGTGAACACTGAACCTTTCTTT. It specifies CASSLGSVNTEPFF. The chain links TRBV5-6 to TRBJ1-1; no reliable D call. The CDR3 has 14 amino acids. The V gene's germline CDR1 is SGHDT and CDR2 YYEEEE.

J is TRBJ1-6 and V is TRBV5-1; 8 bases match TRBD1. The germline V gene has CDR1 SGHRS and CDR2 YFSETQ. The CDR3 loop spans 13 amino acids. The J segment lost 7 bases and the V segment lost 8 bases, leaving 5 bases of the junction unmatched. The DNA for the CDR3 is TGCGCCAGTACGGGACAGGCAAATTCACCCCTCCACTTT. Translated: CASTGQANSPLHF.

V gene TRBV4-2 combines with J gene TRBJ2-5, with 10 bases that match TRBD2. With 1 base clipped from V and 7 bases from J, the junction kept 12 bases outside the gene matches. CDR3 length equals 17 residues. Germline V lookup: CDR1 LGHNA, CDR2 YNFKEQ. For the CDR3, the DNA is TGTGCCAGCAGCCAAGGATCAAGCGGGGGGGGGAAGAGGACCCAGTACTTC. It specifies CASSQGSSGGGKRTQYF.

This rearrangement joins TRBV4-2 to TRBJ1-5; TRBD1 agrees at 8 bases. V lost 2 bases, J lost 6 bases, and 6 bases stayed unmatched. The CDR3 has 15 residues. Germline CDR1 and CDR2: LGHNA and YNFKEQ. The CDR3 nucleotides read TGTGCCAGCAGCCAACCGGACAGGGCAAGTCAGCCCCAGCATTTT. Residues: CASSQPDRASQPQHF.

This clonotype has only a few counts. The rearrangement joins TRBV6-1 to TRBJ1-6; D gene uncertain. V was trimmed by 8 bases and J by 7 bases, leaving 15 bases between them. Germline values: CDR1 MNHNS, CDR2 SASEGT. The length of the CDR3 is 14 residues. The CDR3 reads CASSPDGPNSPLHF. In DNA, the CDR3 is TGTGCCAGCTCCCCCGACGGGCCCAATTCACCCCTCCACTTT.

In this sample, this clonotype turned up a few times. The gene calls are TRBV6-5 and TRBJ1-1, with D hard to call. From germline, CDR1 is MNHEY and CDR2 SVGAGI. The CDR3 is made up of 11 amino acids. Trimming took 3 bases from V and 5 from J, leaving 4 bases between them. In DNA, the CDR3 is TGTGCCAGCAGTTATCGGACTGAAGCTTTCTTT. Amino acid sequence: CASSYRTEAFF.

This clonotype was picked up many times. Here the CDR3 reads CSASYPDLYEQYF. The CDR3 bases are TGCAGTGCTAGTTATCCAGATCTCTACGAGCAGTACTTC. The V and J genes are TRBV20-1 and TRBJ2-7; D remains ambiguous. The V gene lost 3 bases and the J gene lost 3 bases, with 12 bases spanning the gap. The CDR3 has 13 amino acids. CDR1 DFQATT and CDR2 SNEGSKA come from the germline V gene (reference sequence).

This clonotype was seen a few times. The genes are TRBV7-9 and TRBJ1-1; D is undetermined. From germline, CDR1 is SEHNR and CDR2 FQNEAQ (reference sequence). The ends were cut back, 1 base at V and 0 bases at J, with 9 bases in the middle. The CDR3 is 15 amino acids. The CDR3 DNA reads TGTGCCAGCAGCTTAGATGGAATCATGAACACTGAAGCTTTCTTT. Protein sequence: CASSLDGIMNTEAFF.

J is TRBJ1-5 and V is TRBV3-1; no clear D gene. The V gene's germline CDR1 is LGHDT and CDR2 YNNKEL (reference sequence). Trimming shortened V by 1 base and J by 6 bases, and 7 bases separated the two germline ends. The CDR3 spans 13 residues. CDR3 protein: CASSQGLGQPQHF. As DNA, the CDR3 is TGTGCCAGCAGCCAAGGTTTGGGTCAGCCCCAGCATTTT.

Only a few counts were recorded for this clonotype. This chain connects TRBV7-9 to TRBJ2-6; possible D gene TRBD2, 5 bases. The V gene lost 5 bases and the J gene lost 0 bases, with 14 bases spanning the gap. There are 17 residues in the CDR3. CDR1 and CDR2 from the germline V gene are SEHNR and FQNEAQ (reference sequence). The CDR3 here is CASSRPDWGSGANVLTF. The CDR3 DNA reads TGTGCCAGCAGCCGACCGGACTGGGGCTCTGGGGCCAACGTCCTGACTTTC.

This clonotype appeared many times. This chain links TRBV7-6 with TRBJ1-1; D ambiguous. The ends were cut back, 1 base at V and 10 bases at J, with 10 bases in the middle. The CDR3 covers 12 residues. CDR1 and CDR2 from the germline V gene are SGHVS and FNYEAQ. The CDR3, as DNA: TGTGCCAGCAGCTTAGATCTGGCTAGAGCTTTCTTT. Protein product: CASSLDLARAFF.

This clonotype was recorded a few times. The CDR3, as DNA: TGTGCCAGCAGCTTGGAGGGGCAGGAAATGGGACACCTTTACAATGAGCAGTTCTTC. As protein: CASSLEGQEMGHLYNEQFF. This chain joins TRBV5-4 and TRBJ2-1; D is possibly TRBD1 (6 bases). This CDR3 is built from 19 residues. Per germline, CDR1 SGHNT and CDR2 YYREEE (reference sequence). V lost 0 bases and J 4 bases, leaving 23 bases between the germline ends.

This clonotype was seen more than once but under ten times. The chain links TRBV7-9 to TRBJ1-2; no reliable D call. Germline V gene sequence: CDR1 SEHNR, CDR2 FQNEAQ (reference sequence). The V and J ends lost 7 bases and 5 bases respectively, with 14 bases between them. The CDR3 has 13 amino acids. CDR3 sequence reads: CASTKAAGYGYTF. In DNA form, the CDR3 reads TGTGCCAGCACCAAAGCGGCGGGTTATGGCTACACCTTC.

This clonotype appeared many times. The V gene is TRBV5-1, the J gene TRBJ1-3, with D uncertain. Trimming took 0 bases from V and 0 from J, leaving 13 bases between them. The CDR3 runs 17 residues. In germline, CDR1 is SGHRS, CDR2 YFSETQ. This chain's CDR3 is CASSLGSGITSGNTIYF. The CDR3 DNA follows: TGCGCCAGCAGCTTGGGGTCAGGAATCACCTCTGGAAACACCATATATTTT. Together with reference TRBV5-1 and TRBJ1-3, the CDR3 gives the full variable domain: KAGVTQTPRYLIKTRGQQVTLSCSPISGHRSVSWYQQTPGQGLQFLFEYFSETQRNKGNFPGRFSGRQFSNSRSEMNVSTLELGDSALYLCASSLGSGITSGNTIYFGEGSWLTVV.

Only a few counts were recorded for this clonotype. The chain recombines TRBV7-9 with TRBJ2-7, with TRBD1 matching over 10 bases. In germline, CDR1 is SEHNR, CDR2 FQNEAQ (reference sequence). The CDR3 consists of 14 residues. The V gene end was trimmed by 7 bases and the J gene end by 1 base; junction bases not matched to a gene: 4. DNA for the CDR3: TGTGCCAGCACCGGGACAGGGGATTCCTACGAGCAGTACTTC. Translating it yields CASTGTGDSYEQYF.

This clonotype was picked up a small number of times. The rearrangement links TRBV19 to TRBJ1-1, with no clear D. Germline V gene data show CDR1 as LNHDA and CDR2 as SQIVND (reference sequence). The V end was cut by 5 bases, the J end by 6 bases, with 19 bases between. CDR3 size: 15 residues. CDR3 bases: TGTGCCAGTAGTGGTCCGGGCGTCGGAGACCCTGAAGCTTTCTTT. This sequence encodes CASSGPGVGDPEAFF.

This clonotype was seen ten or more times. The J gene is TRBJ1-5, the V gene TRBV2; 8 bases line up with TRBD1. The germline V gene has CDR1 SNHLY and CDR2 FYNNEI. V shed 6 bases, J shed 0 bases, and the junction held 7 bases outside the gene matches. This CDR3 is 16 amino acids long. The CDR3 spells CASRQDRGGSNQPQHF. The CDR3 DNA reads as TGTGCCAGCAGGCAAGACAGGGGCGGTAGCAATCAGCCCCAGCATTTT.

This clonotype was seen a few times. The gene calls are TRBV5-1 and TRBJ1-5; D remains unclear. The germline V gene encodes CDR1 SGHRS and CDR2 YFSETQ. V lost 0 bases to trimming and J lost 5 bases, with 12 bases between them. The CDR3 length is 15 residues. CDR3: CASSLDGENHQPQHF. The CDR3 DNA follows: TGCGCCAGCAGCTTGGATGGGGAGAATCATCAGCCCCAGCATTTT.

Many counts were recorded for this clonotype. The junction shows a germline mismatch at one end, possibly a read error. V gene TRBV4-2 combines with J gene TRBJ2-7, with a possible D match to TRBD1 (5 bases). Germline V lookup: CDR1 LGHNA, CDR2 YNFKEQ. CDR3 size: 11 residues. CDR3 in amino acids: CASSQEDTYNF. For the CDR3, the DNA is TGTGCCAGCAGCCAAGAGGACACCTACAACTTC.

This clonotype has ten or more counts. V gene TRBV6-4 combines with J gene TRBJ2-1; either TRBD1 or TRBD2 may supply D (5 bases each). The CDR3 has 13 amino acids. V dropped 3 bases and J dropped 9 bases, with 12 bases sitting between them. Germline V lookup: CDR1 MRHNA, CDR2 SNTAGT. CDR3 sequence: CASSEGASTEQFF. CDR3 coding DNA: TGTGCCAGCAGTGAAGGGGCTAGCACTGAGCAGTTCTTC.

J is TRBJ1-6 and V is TRBV20-1, with a possible D match to TRBD1 (6 bases). The CDR3 consists of 18 residues. Germline CDR1 is DFQATT and CDR2 is SNEGSKA (reference sequence). V was shortened by 0 bases and J by 7 bases, with 22 bases between the two germline ends. The CDR3 reads CSARDRPHTGSRNSPLHF. The CDR3 DNA follows: TGCAGTGCTAGAGATCGCCCTCACACAGGGTCGAGAAATTCACCCCTCCACTTT.

This clonotype was recorded many times. The V call is TRBV9, the J call TRBJ2-3, with D perhaps TRBD2 (5 bases). Germline V gives CDR1 SGDLS, CDR2 YYNGEE. V lost 5 bases, J lost 1 base, and 8 bases lay in between. There are 13 residues in the CDR3. CDR3 in DNA: TGTGCCAGCAGGTACGGGGGCACAGATACGCAGTATTTT. The encoded protein is CASRYGGTDTQYF.

This chain connects TRBV29-1 to TRBJ2-1, with TRBD2 identical over 9 bases. Per germline, CDR1 SQVTM and CDR2 ANQGSEA. There are 14 residues in the CDR3. V trimming: 6 bases; J trimming: 6 bases; junction bases outside the gene matches: 9. CDR3: CSVKTSGAFNEQFF. CDR3 sequence (DNA): TGCAGCGTCAAGACTAGCGGTGCTTTCAATGAGCAGTTCTTC.

This clonotype occurred many times. This rearrangement joins TRBV5-5 to TRBJ1-4; maybe TRBD1 (5 bases). CDR1 SGHKS and CDR2 YYEKEE come from the germline V gene (reference sequence). V lost 4 bases and J 0 bases, leaving 10 bases between the germline ends. This CDR3 region has 15 residues. The CDR3 nucleotides are TGTGCCAGCAGCCTCCCGGGGGCAACTAATGAAAAACTGTTTTTT. Protein: CASSLPGATNEKLFF.